These T cell receptor beta chains were read from a single sample in a study of blood T cell repertoires in COVID-19. Assay: immunoSEQ multiplex PCR; the TCRdb copy retains only in-frame clones and omits some. The sample includes approximately 61,000 clones, almost 90% seen only once; the top ten take approximately 17%. Sequenced material: peripheral blood. Receptors were obtained from a woman of 80 years or more with active COVID-19. Both conserved end residues are part of each CDR3. The order of the fields is V gene, J gene, CDR3 length, clone size, D gene, CDR3 DNA, CDR3 protein. D genes are given only for firm matches. Clone size, where shown, is once, few, many, or a class for clones that have expanded.

v_gene: TRBV18
j_gene: TRBJ1-3
len: 15
abundance: NA
d_gene: NA
CDR3nt: TGTGCCAGCTCACCGGGACAACAAACCCCTAACACCATATATTTT
CDR3aa: CASSPGQQTPNTIYF

v_gene: TRBV4-1
j_gene: TRBJ1-2
len: 13
abundance: NA
d_gene: TRBD1
CDR3nt: TGCGCCAGCAGCAGTCCAGGGGGCCGGGGCTACACCTTC
CDR3aa: CASSSPGGRGYTF

v_gene: TRBV30
j_gene: TRBJ2-7
len: 12
abundance: NA
d_gene: NA
CDR3nt: TGTGCCTGGAGTAATTATGGGGGAGGGCAGTACTTC
CDR3aa: CAWSNYGGGQYF

v_gene: TRBV11-2
j_gene: TRBJ1-4
len: 20
abundance: NA
d_gene: NA
CDR3nt: TGTGCCAGCAGCTTAGATGTGGGGAGGGGTGGGTACACAACTAATGAAAAACTGTTTTTT
CDR3aa: CASSLDVGRGGYTTNEKLFF

v_gene: TRBV6-6
j_gene: TRBJ1-2
len: 14
abundance: NA
d_gene: NA
CDR3nt: TGTGCCAGCACCCCCTCGACAGGAGCCTATGGCTACACCTTC
CDR3aa: CASTPSTGAYGYTF

v_gene: TRBV5-6
j_gene: TRBJ2-1
len: 16
abundance: NA
d_gene: TRBD1
CDR3nt: TGTGCCAGCAGCCCTAGGACAGCCAGGGGGTACAATGAGCAGTTCTTC
CDR3aa: CASSPRTARGYNEQFF

v_gene: TRBV10-3
j_gene: TRBJ2-7
len: 14
abundance: NA
d_gene: NA
CDR3nt: TGTGCCATCAGCCCCGCGGGCAGGGGATACGAGCAGTACTTC
CDR3aa: CAISPAGRGYEQYF

v_gene: TRBV10-2
j_gene: TRBJ2-1
len: 14
abundance: NA
d_gene: TRBD2
CDR3nt: TGCGCCAGCAGTTCTAGCGGGGAATCCAATGAGCAGTTCTTC
CDR3aa: CASSSSGESNEQFF

v_gene: TRBV5-1
j_gene: TRBJ2-7
len: 15
abundance: NA
d_gene: NA
CDR3nt: TGCGCCAGCAGCTTGAAGAGGGGGTCCCTCTACGAGCAGTACTTC
CDR3aa: CASSLKRGSLYEQYF

v_gene: TRBV20-1
j_gene: TRBJ2-1
len: 14
abundance: NA
d_gene: TRBD2
CDR3nt: TGCAGTGCCAGTTTCGGGGGGGGCTACAATGAGCAGTTCTTC
CDR3aa: CSASFGGGYNEQFF

v_gene: TRBV21-1
j_gene: TRBJ2-7
len: 13
abundance: NA
d_gene: NA
CDR3nt: TGTGCCAGCAGCAAAGACGGCTCCTACGAGCAGTACTTC
CDR3aa: CASSKDGSYEQYF

v_gene: TRBV9
j_gene: TRBJ1-1
len: 14
abundance: few
d_gene: NA
CDR3nt: TGTGCCAGCAGCCCCGCCCCACAGAACACTGAAGCTTTCTTT
CDR3aa: CASSPAPQNTEAFF

v_gene: TRBV5-1
j_gene: TRBJ1-1
len: 13
abundance: NA
d_gene: NA
CDR3nt: TGCGCCAGCGGCCTTGGCCCAGGCACTGAAGCTTTCTTT
CDR3aa: CASGLGPGTEAFF

v_gene: TRBV7-9
j_gene: TRBJ2-1
len: 9
abundance: NA
d_gene: NA
CDR3nt: TGTGCCAGCTCGAATGAGCAGTTCTTC
CDR3aa: CASSNEQFF

v_gene: TRBV11-3
j_gene: TRBJ2-3
len: 15
abundance: NA
d_gene: NA
CDR3nt: TGTGCCAGCAGCTTGGGGGCGGGGGACACAGATACGCAGTATTTT
CDR3aa: CASSLGAGDTDTQYF

v_gene: TRBV5-6
j_gene: TRBJ2-3
len: 14
abundance: NA
d_gene: NA
CDR3nt: TGTGCCAGCAGCTTGACAGCCTACACAGATACGCAGTATTTT
CDR3aa: CASSLTAYTDTQYF

v_gene: TRBV28
j_gene: TRBJ1-2
len: 13
abundance: NA
d_gene: TRBD1
CDR3nt: TGTGCCAGCAGTTTACCAGGGGGTAGCGGCTACACCTTC
CDR3aa: CASSLPGGSGYTF

v_gene: TRBV6-1
j_gene: TRBJ1-5
len: 16
abundance: NA
d_gene: TRBD1
CDR3nt: TGTGCCAGCAGTGAAAGGACAGGGTATAGCAATCAGCCCCAGCATTTT
CDR3aa: CASSERTGYSNQPQHF

v_gene: TRBV6-2/TRBV6-3
j_gene: TRBJ2-2
len: 14
abundance: NA
d_gene: NA
CDR3nt: TGTGCCAGCAGCCCCGACTTGAACACCGGGGAGCTGTTTTTT
CDR3aa: CASSPDLNTGELFF

v_gene: TRBV9
j_gene: TRBJ1-4
len: 15
abundance: NA
d_gene: TRBD1
CDR3nt: TGTGCCAGCAGCTCTACAGGGGACACTAATGAAAAACTGTTTTTT
CDR3aa: CASSSTGDTNEKLFF

v_gene: TRBV15
j_gene: TRBJ1-2
len: 13
abundance: NA
d_gene: NA
CDR3nt: TGTGCCACCAGCAGAGGGTGGGGCTTCCCTTTTTCCTTC
CDR3aa: CATSRGWGFPFSF

v_gene: TRBV6-5
j_gene: TRBJ2-3
len: 15
abundance: once
d_gene: NA
CDR3nt: TGTGCCAGCCGCCCTCCGGGACTTAGCACAGATACGCAGTATTTT
CDR3aa: CASRPPGLSTDTQYF

v_gene: TRBV5-1
j_gene: TRBJ2-7
len: 16
abundance: few
d_gene: TRBD1
CDR3nt: TGCGCCAGCAGCGCCTCCGGGACAGGGGGCTCCTACGAGCAGTACTTC
CDR3aa: CASSASGTGGSYEQYF

v_gene: TRBV6-2/TRBV6-3
j_gene: TRBJ2-5
len: 16
abundance: NA
d_gene: TRBD2
CDR3nt: TGTGCCAGCAGTTCCTGGGGGAGCGGGGGCCGGGAGACCCAGTACTTC
CDR3aa: CASSSWGSGGRETQYF

v_gene: TRBV6-2/TRBV6-3
j_gene: TRBJ2-1
len: 15
abundance: NA
d_gene: NA
CDR3nt: TGTGCCAGCAGCTTTGGGAGGGGGTCCTACAATGAGCAGTTCTTC
CDR3aa: CASSFGRGSYNEQFF

v_gene: TRBV28
j_gene: TRBJ2-2
len: 14
abundance: NA
d_gene: TRBD1
CDR3nt: TGTGCCAGCAGTACAGGGGGCTGGACCGGGGAGCTGTTTTTT
CDR3aa: CASSTGGWTGELFF

v_gene: TRBV14
j_gene: TRBJ1-2
len: 12
abundance: NA
d_gene: NA
CDR3nt: TGTGCCAGCAGTCTACAGGGTGGTGGCTACACCTTC
CDR3aa: CASSLQGGGYTF

v_gene: TRBV2
j_gene: TRBJ2-7
len: 22
abundance: NA
d_gene: TRBD1
CDR3nt: TGTGCCAGCAGTGAGAGGGGACAGGGACCCCCGCCGGCTAGGCGAACCCCGGGCGAGCAGTACTTC
CDR3aa: CASSERGQGPPPARRTPGEQYF

v_gene: TRBV6-1
j_gene: TRBJ1-2
len: 13
abundance: NA
d_gene: NA
CDR3nt: TGTGCCAGCAGTGAAGGCACTCTACGGGGCTACACCTTC
CDR3aa: CASSEGTLRGYTF

v_gene: TRBV12-3/TRBV12-4
j_gene: TRBJ2-3
len: 12
abundance: NA
d_gene: TRBD2
CDR3nt: TGTGCCAGCAGTTTGACTAGCCAGGCGCAGTATTTT
CDR3aa: CASSLTSQAQYF

v_gene: TRBV5-4
j_gene: TRBJ1-3
len: 16
abundance: NA
d_gene: TRBD1
CDR3nt: TGTGCCAGCAGCTTCGGGACAGGGGCCTCTGGAAACACCATATATTTT
CDR3aa: CASSFGTGASGNTIYF

v_gene: TRBV28
j_gene: TRBJ2-1
len: 15
abundance: NA
d_gene: TRBD2
CDR3nt: TGTGCCAGCGGGCCTAGCGGGGGCTCATACAATGAGCAGTTCTTC
CDR3aa: CASGPSGGSYNEQFF

v_gene: TRBV5-1
j_gene: TRBJ2-3
len: 15
abundance: NA
d_gene: NA
CDR3nt: TGCGCCAGCAGCCCCCGGATCAGGGTCCCAGATACGCAGTATTTT
CDR3aa: CASSPRIRVPDTQYF

v_gene: TRBV15
j_gene: TRBJ2-5
len: 16
abundance: once
d_gene: TRBD2
CDR3nt: TGTGCCACCAGCAAAGGGTGGGGCGGGGGACAAGAGACCCAGTACTTC
CDR3aa: CATSKGWGGGQETQYF

v_gene: TRBV6-2/TRBV6-3
j_gene: TRBJ1-2
len: 15
abundance: NA
d_gene: TRBD1
CDR3nt: TGTGCCAGCAGTTACTCGACAGGGTTAAGCTATGGCTACACCTTC
CDR3aa: CASSYSTGLSYGYTF

v_gene: TRBV30
j_gene: TRBJ2-3
len: 15
abundance: NA
d_gene: TRBD1
CDR3nt: TGTGCCTGGACCATTTCAGGGGGTAGCACAGATACGCAGTATTTT
CDR3aa: CAWTISGGSTDTQYF

v_gene: TRBV5-8
j_gene: TRBJ2-5
len: 15
abundance: NA
d_gene: TRBD2
CDR3nt: TGTGCCAGCAGCATGACTAGCCCGCCCCAAGAGACCCAGTACTTC
CDR3aa: CASSMTSPPQETQYF

v_gene: TRBV9
j_gene: TRBJ2-2
len: 14
abundance: NA
d_gene: NA
CDR3nt: TGTGCCAGCAGCCCCGAGTGGAACACCGGGGAGCTGTTTTTT
CDR3aa: CASSPEWNTGELFF

v_gene: TRBV2
j_gene: TRBJ1-4
len: 14
abundance: NA
d_gene: NA
CDR3nt: TGTGCCAGCAGTGAAAGGGGAGGGAATGAAAAACTGTTTTTT
CDR3aa: CASSERGGNEKLFF

v_gene: TRBV4-1
j_gene: TRBJ2-1
len: 14
abundance: NA
d_gene: NA
CDR3nt: TGCGCCAGCAGCGTCCACGACAGCTACAATGAGCAGTTCTTC
CDR3aa: CASSVHDSYNEQFF

v_gene: TRBV6-6
j_gene: TRBJ2-1
len: 13
abundance: NA
d_gene: TRBD1
CDR3nt: TGTGCCACCGTTACAGGGGGATTGAATGAGCAGTTCTTC
CDR3aa: CATVTGGLNEQFF